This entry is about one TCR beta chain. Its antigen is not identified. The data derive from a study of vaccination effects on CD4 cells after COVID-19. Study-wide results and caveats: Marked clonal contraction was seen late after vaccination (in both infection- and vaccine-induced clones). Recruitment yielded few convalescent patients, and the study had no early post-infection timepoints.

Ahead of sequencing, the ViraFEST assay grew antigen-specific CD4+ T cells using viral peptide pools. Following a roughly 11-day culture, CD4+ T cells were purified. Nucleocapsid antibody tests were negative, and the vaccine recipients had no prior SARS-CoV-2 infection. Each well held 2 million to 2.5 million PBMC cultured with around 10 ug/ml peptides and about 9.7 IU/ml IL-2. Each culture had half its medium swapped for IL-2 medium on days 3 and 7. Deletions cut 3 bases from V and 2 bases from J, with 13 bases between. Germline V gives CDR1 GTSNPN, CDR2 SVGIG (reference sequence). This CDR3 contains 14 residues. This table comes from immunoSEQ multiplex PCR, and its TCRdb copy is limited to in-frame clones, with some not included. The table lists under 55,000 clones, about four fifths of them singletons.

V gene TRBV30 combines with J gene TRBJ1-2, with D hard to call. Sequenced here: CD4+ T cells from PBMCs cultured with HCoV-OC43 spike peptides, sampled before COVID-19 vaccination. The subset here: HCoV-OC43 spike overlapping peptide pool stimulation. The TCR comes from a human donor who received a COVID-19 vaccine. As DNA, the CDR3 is TGTGCCTGGAGCTTAGAGCTACTCAACTATGGCTACACCTTC. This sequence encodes CAWSLELLNYGYTF.